This TCR beta chain was sequenced in a study of blood T cell repertoires in COVID-19. Only in-frame clones appear in the TCRdb table, and some are missing; sequencing was by immunoSEQ multiplex PCR. The data contain fewer than 200,000 clones, 80% to 90% of them seen just once; the ten biggest clones take up roughly 8.9%. The CDR3 extends over 16 amino acids. The J segment lost 2 bases and the V segment lost 6 bases, leaving 11 bases of the junction unmatched. Per the germline V gene, CDR1 is MNHEY and CDR2 is SMNVEV (reference sequence). Sequenced: PBMCs or T cells enriched from blood (not recorded which). The source is a woman aged 18 to 35 who had recovered from COVID-19. J is TRBJ2-7 and V is TRBV27; 9 nucleotides line up with TRBD2. The CDR3: CASRDIAGEGPYEQYF. The CDR3 DNA is TGTGCCAGCAGGGATATAGCGGGAGAGGGTCCCTACGAGCAGTACTTC.